One sample yielded the 19 T cell receptor beta chains listed below, sequenced in a study of blood T cell repertoires in COVID-19. The method was immunoSEQ multiplex PCR; TCRdb's version includes in-frame clones alone and lacks a portion of them. The table records around 46,000 clones, over 75% of them present only once. The material sequenced was peripheral blood. The origin of the receptors is an elderly woman with COVID-19, enrolled during active disease.

This clone showed up just a few times. The gene calls are TRBV9 and TRBJ1-6; no reliable D call. V was cut by 0 bases and J by 6 bases, with 10 bases left in between. The CDR3 runs to 15 residues. Germline V CDR1 and CDR2: SGDLS, YYNGEE. The CDR3 coding sequence is TGTGCCAGCAGCGTAGTCGGGGATCCTAATTCACCCCTCCACTTT. Its translation is CASSVVGDPNSPLHF.

The V call is TRBV2, the J call TRBJ2-5; D is unresolved. The CDR3 totals 13 residues. CDR1 and CDR2 (germline): SNHLY, FYNNEI. With 2 bases removed from V and 3 bases from J, the gap between germline ends came to 7 bases. DNA for the CDR3: TGTGCCAGCAGTGAACCAGAAGAAGAGACCCAGTACTTC. Its protein is CASSEPEEETQYF.

The table lists this clone with a count of one. CDR3 in DNA: TGTGCCAGCAGTCCGGTGCGGAACACTGAAGCTTTCTTT. This encodes CASSPVRNTEAFF. The V and J genes are TRBV12-3 or TRBV12-4 and TRBJ1-1; D is undetermined. The CDR3 loop spans 13 amino acids. The ends were cut back, 5 bases at V and 1 base at J, with 8 bases in the middle.

The rearrangement links TRBV30 to TRBJ1-1; 8 positions agree with TRBD1. The germline V gene encodes CDR1 GTSNPN and CDR2 SVGIG (reference sequence). V was pared by 7 bases and J by 1 base, with 5 bases of the junction left unmatched. The CDR3 loop spans 13 amino acids. The CDR3 DNA is TGTGCCTTCCTCGGGACAGGGAACACTGAAGCTTTCTTT. Protein product: CAFLGTGNTEAFF. The entire variable domain, with the rest obtained from reference TRBV30 and TRBJ1-1, is as follows: SQTIHQWPATLVQPVGSPLSLECTVEGTSNPNLYWYRQAAGRGLQLLFYSVGIGQISSEVPQNLSASRPQDRQFILSSKKLLLSDSGFYLCAFLGTGNTEAFFGQGTRLTVV.

This chain joins TRBV7-3 and TRBJ2-5; TRBD1 aligns across 7 bases. V was clipped by 5 bases and J by 5 bases; unmatched bases: 5. Germline CDR1 SGHTA, CDR2 FQGTGA. CDR3 length: 13 residues. CDR3: CASSRTGDETQYF. The CDR3 DNA reads as TGTGCCAGCAGCCGAACAGGGGATGAGACCCAGTACTTC. Full variable domain (rest looked up from reference TRBV7-3 and TRBJ2-5): GAGVSQTPSNKVTEKGKYVELRCDPISGHTALYWYRQSLGQGPEFLIYFQGTGAADDSGLPNDRFFAVRPEGSVSTLKIQRTERGDSAVYLCASSRTGDETQYFGPGTRLLVL.

This chain joins TRBV24-1 and TRBJ2-6; TRBD1 matches 11 bases. CDR3 length: 17 amino acids. The V segment lost 9 bases and the J segment 1 base; nucleotides outside the gene matches: 7. Germline values: CDR1 KGHDR, CDR2 SFDVKD. CDR3 coding DNA: TGTGCCACCGGGGGGACAGGGGGGGAGTCTGGGGCCAACGTCCTGACTTTC. As protein: CATGGTGGESGANVLTF.

The chain recombines TRBV7-3 with TRBJ2-6; tentatively, D is TRBD1 (6 bases). V lost 2 bases and J lost 0, with 14 bases in between. The CDR3 has 18 residues. Germline loops: CDR1 SGHTA, CDR2 FQGTGA. CDR3 nucleotides: TGTGCCAGCAGCTTATTTTTCGGACAGTTCTCTGGGGCCAACGTCCTGACTTTC. Its protein product is CASSLFFGQFSGANVLTF. The complete variable domain, with remaining parts taken from reference TRBV7-3 and TRBJ2-6, reads GAGVSQTPSNKVTEKGKYVELRCDPISGHTALYWYRQSLGQGPEFLIYFQGTGAADDSGLPNDRFFAVRPEGSVSTLKIQRTERGDSAVYLCASSLFFGQFSGANVLTFGAGSRLTVL.

The chain uses TRBV3-1 (or the pseudogene TRBV3-2) and TRBJ2-2; 7 bases are shared with TRBD2. With 0 bases clipped from V and 0 bases from J, the junction kept 13 bases outside the gene matches. The CDR3 runs to 20 residues. In germline, CDR1 is LGHDT, CDR2 YNNKEL (reference sequence). CDR3 amino acids: CASSQDRRLATFANTGELFF. CDR3 DNA: TGTGCCAGCAGCCAAGACCGTAGACTAGCCACGTTCGCGAACACCGGGGAGCTGTTTTTT.

The chain is built from TRBV15 and TRBJ1-3, with a possible D match to TRBD1 (6 bases). Germline V CDR1 and CDR2: LNHNV, YYDKDF (reference sequence). The CDR3 totals 17 residues. Trimming cost V 0 bases and J 2 bases, with 14 bases left between them. The CDR3 loop reads CATSRELTGRAGNTIYF. In nucleotides, the CDR3 is TGTGCCACCAGCAGAGAATTAACAGGGAGGGCTGGAAACACCATATATTTT.

The rearrangement uses TRBV7-9 and TRBJ1-2, with a possible D match to TRBD1 (5 bases). CDR1 SEHNR and CDR2 FQNEAQ come from the germline V gene (reference sequence). The length of the CDR3 is 16 residues. V was cut by 4 bases and J by 3 bases, with 18 bases left in between. CDR3 sequence (DNA): TGTGCCAGCAGCTCCCCAGGGTCCAGGTTGGACTATGGCTACACCTTC. It is translated as CASSSPGSRLDYGYTF.

V gene TRBV10-3 combines with J gene TRBJ2-3; TRBD1 is a possible D gene (6 bases). V lost 3 bases and J 2 bases, leaving 12 bases between the germline ends. The CDR3 runs 15 residues. Germline CDR1 and CDR2: ENHRY and SYGVKD. CDR3 sequence: CAISDGQNPTDTQYF. CDR3 DNA: TGTGCCATCAGTGACGGACAGAACCCCACAGATACGCAGTATTTT.

The sample holds a few counts of this clone. The chain is built from TRBV28 and TRBJ1-2; a weak D match, TRBD1 (5 bases). The length of the CDR3 is 13 residues. V was shortened by 2 bases and J by 9 bases, with 13 bases between the two germline ends. Germline assignment: CDR1 MDHEN and CDR2 SYDVKM. CDR3 protein: CASSLGGARSYTF. The CDR3 DNA sequence: TGTGCCAGCAGTTTAGGAGGGGCCCGGAGCTACACCTTC.

The rearrangement uses TRBV6-2 or TRBV6-3 and TRBJ1-1, with 9 bases identical to TRBD1. Germline V gene data show CDR1 as MNHEY and CDR2 as SVGEGT. The CDR3 consists of 15 residues. V dropped 3 bases and J dropped 4; count of bases not matched to a gene: 6. The CDR3 here is CASSYNLDRGTEAFF. The DNA of the CDR3 is TGTGCCAGCAGTTATAACCTGGACAGGGGCACTGAAGCTTTCTTT.

The chain recombines TRBV18 with TRBJ2-5; tentative D call: TRBD1 (6 bases). CDR1 KGHSH and CDR2 LQKENI come from the germline V gene. The V end lost 1 base, the J end lost 2 bases, and 17 bases lay between the germline ends. The CDR3 runs 17 residues. CDR3 residues: CASSPRQVLRGQETQYF. DNA of the CDR3: TGTGCCAGCTCACCACGGCAGGTATTGAGGGGGCAAGAGACCCAGTACTTC.

The rearrangement links TRBV2 to TRBJ2-3; perhaps TRBD1 as D (6 bases). CDR1 is SNHLY, CDR2 FYNNEI, per germline. The CDR3 has 15 amino acids. V was trimmed by 2 bases and J by 6 bases, leaving 15 bases between them. The CDR3 nucleotides are TGTGCCAGCAGTGAAACCCACAGGGAGAGGGATACGCAGTATTTT. Its translation: CASSETHRERDTQYF.

The V call is TRBV4-3, the J call TRBJ2-4; perhaps TRBD2 as D (6 bases). This CDR3 has 14 amino acids. The germline gives CDR1 LGHNA, CDR2 YSLEER. Trimming took off 4 bases at V and 9 bases at J, with 16 bases between the two ends. CDR3 nucleotide sequence: TGCGCCAGCAGCCTAAGACTAGGGCATGGCATTCAGTACTTC. Its protein is CASSLRLGHGIQYF.

The gene calls are TRBV3-1 (or the pseudogene TRBV3-2) and TRBJ1-1; D is unclear. The CDR3 runs to 13 residues. CDR1 is LGHDT and CDR2 is YNNKEL in the germline V gene (reference sequence). Trimming took 4 bases from V and 5 from J, leaving 11 bases between them. The CDR3 loop reads CASSPAGGTEAFF. Here the CDR3 DNA reads TGTGCCAGCAGCCCAGCGGGCGGAACTGAAGCTTTCTTT.

The rearrangement links TRBV24-1 to TRBJ2-6, with TRBD1 identical over 10 bases. The CDR3 totals 19 residues. Germline V gene data show CDR1 as KGHDR and CDR2 as SFDVKD. With V trimmed by 3 bases and J by 4 bases, 11 bases remained unmatched. In DNA form, the CDR3 reads TGTGCCACCAGTGATCCCACCGGGACAGGGGTTGCCGGGGCCAACGTCCTGACTTTC. Amino acids: CATSDPTGTGVAGANVLTF.

On this clone itself: An end of the junction differs from the germline gene, which may be a read error. The chain carries TRBV3-1 (or the pseudogene TRBV3-2) and TRBJ2-2; perhaps TRBD2 as D (5 bases). The germline CDR1 and CDR2 sequences are LGHDT and YNNKEL (reference sequence). The CDR3 loop spans 14 amino acids. This chain's CDR3 is CASTQSEGAGELFF. DNA for the CDR3: TGTGCCAGCACCCAATCAGAGGGAGCCGGGGAGCTGTTTTTT.